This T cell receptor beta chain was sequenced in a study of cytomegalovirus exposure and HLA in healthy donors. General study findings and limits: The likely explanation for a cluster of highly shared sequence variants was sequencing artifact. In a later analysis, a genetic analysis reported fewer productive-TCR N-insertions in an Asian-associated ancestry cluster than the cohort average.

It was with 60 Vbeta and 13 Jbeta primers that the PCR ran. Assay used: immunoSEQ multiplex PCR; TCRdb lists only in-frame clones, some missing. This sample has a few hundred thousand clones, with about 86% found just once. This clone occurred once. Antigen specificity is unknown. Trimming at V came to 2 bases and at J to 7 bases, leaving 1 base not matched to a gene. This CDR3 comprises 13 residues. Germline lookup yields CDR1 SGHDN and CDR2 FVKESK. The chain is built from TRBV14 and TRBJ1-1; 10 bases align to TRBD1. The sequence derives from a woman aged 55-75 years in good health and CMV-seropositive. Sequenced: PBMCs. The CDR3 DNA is TGTGCCAGCAGCCAATGGGACAGGGGTGAAGCTTTCTTT. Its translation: CASSQWDRGEAFF.